Following are 16 T cell receptor beta chains from one sample sequenced in a study of CD8 T cells in ankylosing spondylitis. TCRdb independently ran MiXCR on the 5' RACE reads; one entry per CDR3 protein. The sample includes 35,000 to 50,000 distinct CDR3 sequences, 10% seen only once; the top ten take roughly a sixth. Material: blood, either unsorted or a sorted T cell fraction (not recorded which). The receptors originated from a male donor with ankylosing spondylitis or in good health (not recorded which).

This clonotype was observed at least ten times. The V call is TRBV5-1, the J call TRBJ2-5; D is possibly TRBD2 (7 bases). V lost 7 bases, J lost 1 base, and 14 bases lay in between. The CDR3 length is 14 residues. Germline V lookup: CDR1 SGHRS, CDR2 YFSETQ. CDR3 in amino acids: CASSQGRAQETQYF. The CDR3 DNA reads as TGCGCCAGCTCCCAGGGGAGGGCCCAAGAGACCCAGTACTTC.

A few counts support this clonotype. A much larger clone lies a single base off, so this may be a read error. The chain couples TRBV19 to TRBJ1-5, with 8 bases aligning to TRBD1. V trimming: 11 bases; J trimming: 6 bases; junction bases outside the gene matches: 6. There are 12 residues in the CDR3. The V gene's germline CDR1 is LNHDA and CDR2 SQIVND (reference sequence). The CDR3 sequence: CAARTGPQPQHF. DNA for the CDR3: TGTGCCGCTCGGACAGGGCCTCAGCCCCAGCATTTT.

This chain links TRBV20-1 with TRBJ2-5, with 7 bases identical to TRBD2. This CDR3 is built from 12 residues. CDR1 is DFQATT, CDR2 SNEGSKA, per germline (reference sequence). The chain's CDR3 is CRAGTFQETQYF. CDR3 coding DNA: TGCAGAGCGGGGACCTTCCAAGAGACCCAGTACTTC.

This clonotype was detected ten times or more. The J gene is TRBJ2-2, the V gene TRBV2; D is unclear. The germline V and J ends were trimmed by 4 bases and 4 bases, with 7 bases remaining between them. The CDR3 covers 13 residues. Germline V gene sequence: CDR1 SNHLY, CDR2 FYNNEI. CDR3 residues: CASSGTGTGELFF. CDR3 DNA: TGTGCCAGCAGTGGTACTGGCACCGGGGAGCTGTTTTTT.

In its sample, this clonotype was seen many times. V and J are TRBV3-1 and TRBJ2-5; 8 bases fit TRBD2. Trimming removed 0 bases from V and 2 bases from J; junction bases left unmatched: 5. This CDR3 comprises 16 residues. Germline lookup yields CDR1 LGHDT and CDR2 YNNKEL (reference sequence). The CDR3 DNA is TGTGCCAGCAGCCAAGAGGTGACTAGCGCACAAGAGACCCAGTACTTC. The encoded protein is CASSQEVTSAQETQYF.

This clonotype was recorded at least ten times. In nucleotides, the CDR3 is TGCGCCAGCAGCCACCCCCTCATGGGACTAGCGGGAGTCAATGAGCAGTTCTTC. Its translation is CASSHPLMGLAGVNEQFF. The chain links TRBV4-3 to TRBJ2-1; 14 nucleotides line up with TRBD2. J gave up 6 bases and V 3 bases, and 10 bases lay outside the gene matches. Germline-derived CDR1 and CDR2 are LGHNA and YSLEER. This CDR3 has 18 residues.

Notes on this clonotype: This may be a read error, as it is one base from a much larger clone. The chain combines TRBV7-2 with TRBJ2-1, with 12 positions matching TRBD2. The germline V gene encodes CDR1 SGHTA and CDR2 FQGNSA. CDR3 length equals 16 residues. CDR3 loop: CAGSSRTSGIGNEQFF. The CDR3, as DNA: TGTGCCGGCAGCTCTAGGACTAGCGGGATAGGGAATGAGCAGTTCTTC.

This sequence joins TRBV15 and TRBJ2-7; no reliable D call. V shed 0 bases and J shed 5 bases, with 5 bases lying between them. The CDR3 runs to 12 residues. Germline V gives CDR1 LNHNV, CDR2 YYDKDF (reference sequence). CDR3 sequence reads: CATSRDLHEQYF. In DNA form, the CDR3 reads TGTGCCACCAGCAGAGATCTTCACGAGCAGTACTTC.

This clonotype has just a few counts. The V call is TRBV6-2 or TRBV6-3, the J call TRBJ2-7; the D is unclear. Per the germline V gene, CDR1 is MNHEY and CDR2 is SVGEGT. V lost 6 bases, J lost 0 bases, and 12 bases lay in between. This CDR3 has 14 residues. As DNA, the CDR3 is TGTGCCAGCAGCGACCCGATGAGCTCCTACGAGCAGTACTTC. This gives the protein CASSDPMSSYEQYF.

This clonotype was recorded many times. The chain joins TRBV7-9 to TRBJ2-7, with 11 bases lining up with TRBD2. The germline CDR1 and CDR2 sequences are SEHNR and FQNEAQ (reference sequence). CDR3 length: 15 amino acids. J gave up 3 bases and V 3 bases, and 4 bases lay outside the gene matches. The CDR3 reads CASSLETSGSYEQYF. Here the CDR3 DNA reads TGTGCCAGCAGCTTGGAAACTAGCGGGAGCTACGAGCAGTACTTC.

This clonotype was detected ten times or more. This rearrangement joins TRBV10-1 to TRBJ2-7; D is unclear. The V gene's germline CDR1 is WNHNN and CDR2 SYGVQD (reference sequence). The CDR3 totals 13 residues. V was shortened by 3 bases and J by 3 bases, with 9 bases between the two germline ends. CDR3 nucleotides: TGCGCCAGCAGTGACGGCTGGGGCTACGAGCAGTACTTC. This gives the protein CASSDGWGYEQYF.

This clonotype was seen repeatedly, ten times or more. The chain carries TRBV6-1 and TRBJ1-3, with D possibly matching TRBD1 (5 bases). V lost 6 bases to trimming and J lost 4 bases, with 13 bases between them. Germline CDR1 reads MNHNS; CDR2 reads SASEGT. This CDR3 comprises 14 residues. The CDR3 sequence: CASRPDSSGNTIYF. The CDR3 bases are TGTGCCAGCAGACCTGACAGCAGCGGAAACACCATATATTTT.

This clonotype has a count of ten or more. V usage is TRBV15 and J usage is TRBJ2-7; D perhaps matches TRBD1 (6 bases). Per the germline V gene, CDR1 is LNHNV and CDR2 is YYDKDF (reference sequence). V lost 1 base, J lost 5 bases, and 15 bases lay in between. The CDR3 length is 15 residues. The CDR3 DNA is TGTGCCACCAGCAGAGTAAGGCAGGGGTTCGACGAGCAGTACTTC. Protein product: CATSRVRQGFDEQYF.

This clonotype has at least ten counts. The chain couples TRBV5-1 to TRBJ2-1; D is possibly TRBD2 (6 bases). Germline-derived CDR1 and CDR2 are SGHRS and YFSETQ. The V and J ends lost 0 bases and 9 bases respectively, with 16 bases between them. The CDR3 is made up of 15 amino acids. CDR3 amino acids: CASSLATGGVSEQFF. The DNA of the CDR3 is TGCGCCAGCAGCTTGGCCACCGGCGGGGTATCTGAGCAGTTCTTC.

This clonotype was recorded at least ten times. The rearrangement links TRBV4-1 to TRBJ2-3; 9 positions match TRBD2. The germline CDR1 and CDR2 sequences are MGHRA and YSYEKL. The V gene end was trimmed by 3 bases and the J gene end by 4 bases; junction bases not matched to a gene: 8. There are 16 residues in the CDR3. The CDR3 reads CASSQVRAGGADTQYF. In DNA, the CDR3 is TGCGCCAGCAGCCAGGTCCGAGCGGGAGGAGCAGATACGCAGTATTTT.

The chain links TRBV4-3 to TRBJ2-7; the match to TRBD1 covers 8 bases. The junction had 6 bases not matched to a gene; V was cut back by 3 bases and J by 2 bases. CDR3 length: 15 residues. Germline assignment: CDR1 LGHNA and CDR2 YSLEER. The CDR3 is CASSHGGQATYEQYF. In nucleotides, the CDR3 is TGCGCCAGCAGCCACGGGGGACAGGCGACCTACGAGCAGTACTTC.